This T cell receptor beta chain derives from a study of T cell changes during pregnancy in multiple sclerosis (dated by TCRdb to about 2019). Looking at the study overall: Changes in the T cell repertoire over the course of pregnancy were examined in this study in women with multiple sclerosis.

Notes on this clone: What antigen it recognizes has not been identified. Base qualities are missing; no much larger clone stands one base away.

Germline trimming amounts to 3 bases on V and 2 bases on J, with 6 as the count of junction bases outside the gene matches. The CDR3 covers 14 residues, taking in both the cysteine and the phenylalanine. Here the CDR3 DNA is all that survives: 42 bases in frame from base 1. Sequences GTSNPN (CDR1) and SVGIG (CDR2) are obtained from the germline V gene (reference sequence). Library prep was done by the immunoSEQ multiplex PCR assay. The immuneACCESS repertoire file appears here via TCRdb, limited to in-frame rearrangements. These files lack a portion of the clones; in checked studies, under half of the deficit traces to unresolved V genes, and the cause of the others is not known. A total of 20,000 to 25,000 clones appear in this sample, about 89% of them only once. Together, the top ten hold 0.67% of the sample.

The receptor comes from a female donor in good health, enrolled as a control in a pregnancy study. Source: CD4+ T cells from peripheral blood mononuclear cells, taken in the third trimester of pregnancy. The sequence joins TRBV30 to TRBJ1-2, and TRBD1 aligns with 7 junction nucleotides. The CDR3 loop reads CAWSGTELNYGYTF. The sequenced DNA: TGTGCCTGGAGCGGGACAGAACTCAACTATGGCTACACCTTC.